These T cell receptor beta chains were read from a single sample in a study of shared clonotypes between healthy human individuals. Method: immunoSEQ multiplex PCR; TCRdb's copy keeps in-frame clones and lacks some. Here the sample spans 500,000 to 550,000 clones, 95% to 97% being singletons. What was sequenced was naive CD4+ T cells sorted from blood. These receptors were obtained from a woman between 25 and 40 years old in good health. CDR3s include the opening cysteine and the closing phenylalanine or tryptophan. D genes are given only for firm matches. The listing skips clone size in some rows; elsewhere it reads once, few, many or a size class.

V gene: TRBV18
J gene: TRBJ2-2
clone size: NA
D gene: NA
CDR3 DNA: TGTGCCAGCTCACCCCGGGACACCGGGGAGCTGTTTTTT
CDR3 protein: CASSPRDTGELFF

V gene: TRBV7-8
J gene: TRBJ2-7
clone size: NA
D gene: TRBD1
CDR3 DNA: TGTGCCAGCAGCTTAGTTGGGACAGGTAGCTCCTACGAGCAGTACTTC
CDR3 protein: CASSLVGTGSSYEQYF

V gene: TRBV7-2
J gene: TRBJ2-3
clone size: once
D gene: TRBD2
CDR3 DNA: TGTGCCAGCAGCGAAAGTATTCGGGGACTACGGGATACGCAGTATTTT
CDR3 protein: CASSESIRGLRDTQYF

V gene: TRBV6-5
J gene: TRBJ2-7
clone size: NA
D gene: TRBD2
CDR3 DNA: TGTGCCAGCAGTCGACTAGCGAACTCCTACGAGCAGTACTTC
CDR3 protein: CASSRLANSYEQYF

V gene: TRBV6-5
J gene: TRBJ2-1
clone size: NA
D gene: TRBD1
CDR3 DNA: TGTGCCAGCAGTTACTCCCCGGGACAGGGGCTGGGTGAGCAGTTCTTC
CDR3 protein: CASSYSPGQGLGEQFF

V gene: TRBV7-9
J gene: TRBJ2-7
clone size: NA
D gene: TRBD2
CDR3 DNA: TGTGCCAGCAGGAAAAGCGGGAACGCCTACGAGCAGTACTTC
CDR3 protein: CASRKSGNAYEQYF

V gene: TRBV5-1
J gene: TRBJ2-1
clone size: NA
D gene: NA
CDR3 DNA: TGCGCCAGCAGCTTGGCCTCCCAGAGCTCCTACAATGAGCAGTTCTTC
CDR3 protein: CASSLASQSSYNEQFF

V gene: TRBV7-9
J gene: TRBJ2-7
clone size: NA
D gene: TRBD2
CDR3 DNA: TGTGCCAGCAGCTTGAGCGGGAGGGCTGCCTACGAGCAGTACTTC
CDR3 protein: CASSLSGRAAYEQYF

V gene: TRBV4-2
J gene: TRBJ1-5
clone size: NA
D gene: NA
CDR3 DNA: TGTGCCAGCATCCATCAGAGGGTCAGCCTAGATTATAGCAATCAGCCCCAGCATTTT
CDR3 protein: CASIHQRVSLDYSNQPQHF

V gene: TRBV7-8
J gene: TRBJ1-5
clone size: NA
D gene: NA
CDR3 DNA: TGTGCCAGCAGCTTAAACGCAGTTGGCATTGGGAATCAGCCCCAGCATTTT
CDR3 protein: CASSLNAVGIGNQPQHF

V gene: TRBV2
J gene: TRBJ2-5
clone size: NA
D gene: NA
CDR3 DNA: TGTGCCAGCAGTGAATTGACGGGATACCAAGAGACCCAGTACTTC
CDR3 protein: CASSELTGYQETQYF

V gene: TRBV11-2
J gene: TRBJ2-2
clone size: NA
D gene: TRBD2
CDR3 DNA: TGTGCCAGCAGCCGGGGACTAGCGGGAGACACCGGGGAGCTGTTTTTT
CDR3 protein: CASSRGLAGDTGELFF

V gene: TRBV28
J gene: TRBJ2-3
clone size: NA
D gene: TRBD2
CDR3 DNA: TGTGCCAGCAGTCCTAGCGGGAGCTTCACAGATACGCAGTATTTT
CDR3 protein: CASSPSGSFTDTQYF

V gene: TRBV29-1
J gene: TRBJ2-2
clone size: NA
D gene: NA
CDR3 DNA: TGCAGCGCCTGGGCTTACACCGGGGAGCTGTTTTTT
CDR3 protein: CSAWAYTGELFF

V gene: TRBV7-9
J gene: TRBJ1-5
clone size: NA
D gene: NA
CDR3 DNA: TGTGCCAGCGGGACGGAGGATCAGCCCCAGCATTTT
CDR3 protein: CASGTEDQPQHF

V gene: TRBV5-1
J gene: TRBJ2-1
clone size: NA
D gene: NA
CDR3 DNA: TGCGCCAGCAGCTCGAGCGCCCTCCCCGGGGATGAGCAGTTCTTC
CDR3 protein: CASSSSALPGDEQFF

V gene: TRBV5-6
J gene: TRBJ2-5
clone size: once
D gene: NA
CDR3 DNA: TGTGCCAGCAGCTTTTCGGCGTACCAAGAGACCCAGTACTTC
CDR3 protein: CASSFSAYQETQYF